This T cell receptor beta chain was identified during a study of T cell responses to AZD1222 COVID-19 vaccine. About the research overall: Pooling was applied to second doses at about 4 or about 12 weeks.

This CDR3 region has 14 residues. Findings of the study overall: Females made up more of the donors, who were largely white British, and clonal diversity may have come out too low. Spike-specific TCR breadth and depth rose after two AZD1222 doses.

As concerns this clone: Antigen: not known.

Measured with immunoSEQ multiplex PCR; TCRdb has only the in-frame clones, and not every one. The table records 150,000 or so clones, around 90% of them present only once. The V gene is TRBV21-1, the J gene TRBJ1-1. TRBV21-1 corresponds to a pseudogene. The sample here was peripheral blood, taken on day 0 of AZD1222 vaccination. This receptor was identified in an adult in good health. The CDR3 sequence: CASSFHRLNTEAFF. CDR3 bases: TGTGCCAGCAGTTTCCACCGCCTGAACACTGAAGCTTTCTTT.